This TCR beta chain stems from a study of cytomegalovirus exposure and HLA in healthy donors. Comments on this clone: The target antigen is unknown.

Vbeta (60) and Jbeta (13) primers were used in the PCR. The data were produced by immunoSEQ multiplex PCR, yet TCRdb's version contains in-frame clones alone and is incomplete. The sample lists about 170,000 clones, about 85% seen once, with just over 2.5% in the top ten. The CDR3 is made up of 14 amino acids. The V gene's germline CDR1 is SGDLS and CDR2 YYNGEE. Germline trimming cut 4 bases from V and 6 bases from J; bases unmatched to any gene: 7. Findings and caveats of the study: The study listed approximately 160 cytomegalovirus-associated TCR beta chains.

The chain links TRBV9 to TRBJ2-7; 10 bases match TRBD1. This sequence originates from a man aged 25 to 40 in good health and CMV-seropositive. Sequences were obtained from PBMCs. CDR3 in amino acids: CASSSRQGASEQYF. In nucleotides, the CDR3 is TGTGCCAGCAGCAGCAGACAGGGGGCTAGCGAGCAGTACTTC.